This entry lists 9 T cell receptor beta chains sequenced from one sample in a study of blood T cell repertoires in COVID-19. The table came from immunoSEQ multiplex PCR; TCRdb's copy has only in-frame clones and leaves some out. This repertoire shows tens of thousands of clones, around 91% found once; its top ten account for roughly 3.1%. Sequenced sample: peripheral blood. These receptor sequences come from a man aged 50-60 years with active COVID-19.

The chain has TRBV27 and TRBJ1-5; 8 bases match TRBD1. This CDR3 is built from 15 residues. Germline CDR1 MNHEY, CDR2 SMNVEV (reference sequence). V lost 6 bases to trimming and J lost 1 base; unmatched junction nucleotides: 5. In DNA form, the CDR3 reads TGTGCCAGCAGCTGGACAGGGCTAAGCAATCAGCCCCAGCATTTT. It is translated as CASSWTGLSNQPQHF.

This clone has only a few counts. The rearrangement uses TRBV10-2 and TRBJ2-3; 8 positions agree with TRBD2. The germline V gene encodes CDR1 WSHSY and CDR2 SAAADI. V shed 4 bases and J 1 base; nucleotides not matched to a gene: 4. The CDR3 length is 15 residues. CDR3 in amino acids: CASSARGVGTDTQYF. For the CDR3, the DNA is TGCGCCAGCAGTGCGCGGGGGGTTGGCACAGATACGCAGTATTTT.

The chain recombines TRBV29-1 with TRBJ1-1; a possible D gene is TRBD1 (5 bases). CDR1 SQVTM and CDR2 ANQGSEA come from the germline V gene. This CDR3 is built from 14 residues. Deletions cut 6 bases from V and 0 bases from J, with 14 bases between. CDR3 sequence: CSVQGAELNTEAFF. CDR3 DNA sequence: TGCAGCGTCCAAGGGGCAGAGTTGAACACTGAAGCTTTCTTT.

The chain is built from TRBV6-5 and TRBJ2-2; D is perhaps TRBD1 (6 bases). V was cut by 6 bases and J by 8 bases, with 19 bases left in between. Germline CDR1 and CDR2: MNHEY and SVGAGI. This CDR3 comprises 15 residues. The CDR3 nucleotides read TGTGCCAGCAGGACTCAGGGGACGGTGTTAGGGGAGCTGTTTTTT. Its translation: CASRTQGTVLGELFF.

This clone was seen a single time. This chain connects TRBV2 to TRBJ2-2; D possibly corresponds to TRBD1 (5 bases). CDR3 length: 14 residues. The V gene's germline CDR1 is SNHLY and CDR2 FYNNEI. V shed 2 bases and J shed 3 bases, with 7 bases lying between them. This CDR3 reads CASSEQGYTGELFF. CDR3 DNA sequence: TGTGCCAGCAGTGAACAGGGCTACACCGGGGAGCTGTTTTTT.

The chain combines TRBV4-2 with TRBJ1-1; D is possibly TRBD1 (5 bases). This CDR3 has 14 amino acids. In germline, CDR1 is LGHNA, CDR2 YNFKEQ. The V gene lost 3 bases and the J gene lost 7 bases, with 15 bases spanning the gap. The CDR3 DNA sequence: TGTGCCAGCAGCCACCCTGGGGCCGGGGGTGAAGCTTTCTTT. Translated, it gives CASSHPGAGGEAFF.

This clone was detected once. V and J are TRBV28 and TRBJ1-1; 11 bases map to TRBD1. This CDR3 has 16 residues. V dropped 4 bases and J dropped 14; count of bases not matched to a gene: 18. CDR1 is MDHEN, CDR2 SYDVKM, per germline. The CDR3, as DNA: TGTGCCAGCAGTTCCTCCCGCGAAGGACAGGGGGCGCGGGACTTCTTT. Encoded protein: CASSSSREGQGARDFF. The full variable domain, its missing parts supplied by reference TRBV28 and TRBJ1-1, is DVKVTQSSRYLVKRTGEKVFLECVQDMDHENMFWYRQDPGLGLRLIYFSYDVKMKEKGDIPEGYSVSREKKERFSLILESASTNQTSMYLCASSSSREGQGARDFFGQGTRLTVV.

The rearrangement joins TRBV5-1 to TRBJ1-2, with 8 bases aligning to TRBD1. The germline gives CDR1 SGHRS, CDR2 YFSETQ. Trimming at V came to 3 bases and at J to 3 bases, leaving 1 base not matched to a gene. The length of the CDR3 is 13 residues. The CDR3 protein is CASSWGQDYGYTF. Here the CDR3 DNA reads TGCGCCAGCAGCTGGGGACAGGACTATGGCTACACCTTC.

The chain is built from TRBV5-1 and TRBJ1-4; 7 bases match TRBD1. The J segment lost 5 bases and the V segment lost 2 bases, leaving 9 bases of the junction unmatched. The CDR3 extends over 16 amino acids. CDR1 SGHRS and CDR2 YFSETQ come from the germline V gene. The CDR3 DNA reads TGCGCCAGCAGCTTCGGCCGGGCGGACAGGAATGAAAAACTGTTTTTT. As protein: CASSFGRADRNEKLFF.